Detailed here is one T cell receptor (beta chain). Its recognized antigen is unknown. Base qualities are missing; no much larger clone stands one base away. A distance of 14 bases separates the germline ends of V and J, which lose 7 bases and 10 bases respectively. Taken from the germline V gene, the CDR1 and CDR2 loops are MNHNS and SASEGT. The CDR3 holds 13 amino acids from the cysteine to the phenylalanine. This entry keeps only the CDR3 DNA: 39 bases, framed from base 1. This specimen comes from a study of cytomegalovirus exposure and HLA in healthy donors (dated by TCRdb to about 2017). Regarding the complete study: An earlier analysis of approximately 640 of the donors reported about 290 Gb of sequence data and some 120 million unique TCR beta sequences from 190 million or so T cells. Alongside the repertoire data, information on donor age, sex, ethnicity and CMV serostatus was compiled. Rather than drawing on any new phenotypic data, the later analysis identified candidate immune exposures from TCR beta sequences and the way those sequences occurred across donors. Typing coverage differed by locus: A, B, C, DRB1 and DQB1 were typed in roughly 620-640 donors, DQA1 in 500 to 550, DPA1 in 600 to 610, and DPB1 in just under 490. A later genetic analysis took genome-wide SNP genotypes for about 60% of the roughly 670 donors and used that subset as a discovery cohort. HLA typing covered class I and class II loci at four-digit resolution. To predict cytomegalovirus infection status, the study combined high-throughput TCR immunosequencing, statistical association of individual TCRs with disease status, and machine learning. Roughly 5 DR-DQ haplotypes were handled as single units for association and clustering because linkage in the cohort was strong. To decide whether each TCR beta V gene segment behaved as functional or pseudogenic, an earlier analysis of nearly 600 of the donors relied on high-throughput TCR beta sequencing. All discovery cohort repertoires had been generated on a single sequencing platform. Among about 400 genotyped donors of the cohort, an average of approximately 220,000 unique TCR beta nucleotide sequences was sequenced per donor, of which 15% to 20% were non-productive. The study used immunosequencing to profile the T cell repertoires of approximately 630 subjects and linked those repertoires to cytomegalovirus serostatus. Of the roughly 400 genotyped donors, about 84% fell in the genetic ancestry cluster associated with self-reported Caucasian donors. A later analysis re-examined previously published TCR beta repertoires from roughly 720 donors and added high-resolution HLA genotyping to investigate patterns of TCR occurrence. About 300 gigabases of sequencing data and roughly 90 million unique TCR sequences were included in an early release covering about 620 HLA-typed donors. In addition to the first cohort of 666 subjects, a separate validation cohort of around 110 different subjects was used. The study aimed to test whether signatures of past pathogen exposure could be identified by cataloging public T cell receptors.

The paper as a whole reports these results and caveats: Linkage disequilibrium might explain the correlated functional status among segregating V segments, but an unknown experimental factor could not be ruled out. CMV serostatus was the only immune exposure information available for the cohort. Most CMV-associated TCR beta chains appeared to be HLA-restricted in a later analysis, and the HLA associations seemed to be driven largely by CMV exposure. Because some donors lacked HLA typing at each locus, the association tests relied only on the typed subset. A further reported finding was that TCR beta sequences accurately predicted the HLA-A and HLA-B alleles for most subjects in the first cohort. Only TCR beta chains were sequenced in this cohort, and the absence of alpha or paired-chain data limited detectable features. The presence/absence analyses assumed that sequencing depth was roughly uniform across donors, and that assumption may not be true. In a later analysis, several top co-occurrence clusters were reported to appear linked to parvovirus B19, influenza, CMV and Epstein-Barr virus. Because counts were too low, roughly 18 rarely observed V segments, including chromosome 9 orphons, were left out of the earlier analysis of 500 to 750 of the donors. A cluster of highly shared sequence variants was judged likely to be a technical artifact of the sequencing pipeline. Broadly in line with IMGT annotations, most TCR beta V segments showed up in productive rearrangements about 87% or about 30% of the time in an earlier analysis of about 500 of the donors. In a later analysis, HLA-associated TCR beta chains were found to be more clonally expanded and to have lower generation probabilities than equally common non-associated chains. A later genetic analysis associated a missense DCLRE1C variant with V-gene and J-gene trimming of TCR beta chains, and an independent cohort replicated the association. In the study, approximately 150 TCR beta chains were listed as associated with cytomegalovirus. The authors suggested that the approach could potentially be generalized to other disease states and immunological phenotypes. While some public TCRs were present in many individuals, most TCR sequences turned up only very rarely across donors. In a later analysis, TCR association rates were found to vary across HLA loci, with the most associated TCRs seen for DRB1 alleles and the fewest for HLA-C alleles. In both the original and validation cohorts, the classifier was reported to diagnose cytomegalovirus status with high specificity and sensitivity. Specific HLA alleles were associated with over 15,000 TCR beta sequences at a false discovery rate of 0.05 in a later analysis. A later genetic analysis reported fewer N-insertions in productive TCRs among donors in an Asian-associated ancestry cluster than the roughly 690-donor mean. When HLA alleles, especially DR and DQ, strongly co-occurred, attributing TCR associations to individual alleles was difficult. In vitro tests confirmed that a few of the cytomegalovirus-associated TCR beta chains recognize cytomegalovirus antigens. Some IMGT-functional V segments, including TRBV6-2 and TRBV6-3, could not be distinguished by the 87-base-pair reads and were therefore excluded.

In total, 600 or so healthy bone marrow donors made up the cohort. At the time of sampling, every cohort member was nominally healthy, though immune exposures that went unrecorded were likely present. The donor tested CMV seronegative and was one of the 352 seronegative cohort members. Every donor gave a peripheral blood sample, and the peripheral blood mononuclear cells from that sample were used for TCR beta sequencing. The Qiagen DNeasy Blood Extraction Kit was used to extract genomic DNA from the blood cell samples. Libraries came from the immunoSEQ multiplex PCR assay. A mixture of 60 forward primers for TCR Vbeta segments and 13 reverse primers for TCR Jbeta segments was used in the multiplex PCR. The CDR3 region of rearranged TCR beta genes was amplified from genomic DNA by a multiplex PCR assay. Amplified TCR beta libraries were sequenced as 87-base-pair reads on the Illumina HiSeq System. On the authors' methods: A later analysis tallied around 87 million unique TCR beta chains across the 650 to 750 repertoires, and around 12 million of those chains were shared by two or more donors. To remove PCR and sequencing errors, raw reads were error-corrected and collapsed into unique sequences using a nearest-neighbor algorithm that merged closely related sequences. Alignment of CDR3 sequences to IMGT reference sequences was used to assign V, D and J gene segments. Each retained sequence needed at least a six-nucleotide match to both a V gene segment and a J gene segment. A rearrangement was called productive if the CDR3 had no stop codons and remained in frame with V and J, and every other rearrangement was called non-productive. CDR3 was defined by IMGT convention, running from the second conserved V-encoded cysteine to the conserved J-encoded phenylalanine. The earlier analysis of about 640 of the donors excluded any sequence lacking an unambiguous match to a single V gene segment. In an earlier analysis of around 590 of the donors, a V segment was called functional when productive rearrangements were above 56.7%, and segregating when the standard deviation between donors exceeded 5%. To diagnose cytomegalovirus status from the catalog of TCR beta chain sequences, a statistical classification framework was built. V and J gene assignment, in a later analysis, came from comparing TCR nucleotide sequences with IMGT/GENE-DB human TR gene sequences. In a later analysis, CDR3 sequences and most-parsimonious VDJ recombination scenarios were assigned using the TCRdist pipeline. In a later analysis, each TCR beta chain was defined by its CDR3 amino acid sequence together with its V-gene family, and reads without a unique V-gene family were excluded. As a way to deal with suspected cross-contamination and a sequencing artifact, a later analysis dropped 450 to 600 nucleotide sequences that were highly shared and had low generation probability. A later analysis calculated a clonal expansion index for each public chain from normalized within-repertoire ranks of inferred template counts. Generation probabilities in a later analysis came from a VDJ recombination model fitted to out-of-frame rearrangements, and those results were checked against IGoR. Hypergeometric tests were used in a later analysis to score TCR-TCR, TCR-HLA and TCR-CMV co-occurrence, with a repertoire-size bias correction applied to the TCR pairs. To estimate false discovery rates, a later analysis permuted the HLA or CMV assignments 20 times. In a later analysis, co-occurring TCRs were grouped using DBSCAN, with TCRdist sequence similarity added in when clustering inside HLA-allele-positive subsets. For co-occurrence clustering, repertoires with fewer than 30,000 or more than 120,000 public chains were excluded, along with roughly five repertoires with anomalous nucleotide sharing. TCRdb holds this immuneACCESS table with in-frame rearrangements only. Some clones are missing; in checked studies, unresolved V genes explain under half, and the rest has no known cause. The DNA was the basis for D and trimming; V, J and clone size are from that table. Recorded for this sample are under 250,000 clones; approximately 78% of them occurred a single time. Jointly, the top ten make up less than 0.6% of the sample.

Recombination joined TRBV6-1 with TRBJ1-6; the D gene is possibly TRBD1, with 5 bases matching. The specimen sequenced was PBMCs. The sequence derives from a boy younger than 18 in good health and CMV-seronegative. The bases are TGTGCCAGCAAGGGGCAGGGTAGCTCACCCCTCCACTTT. The encoded protein is CASKGQGSSPLHF.